The 6 T cell receptor beta chains presented below share a single source sample, sequenced in a study of T cell responses to AZD1222 COVID-19 vaccine. The data were produced by immunoSEQ multiplex PCR, yet TCRdb's version contains in-frame clones alone and is incomplete. The repertoire holds nearly 200,000 clones, with roughly 92% as singletons. This specimen consisted of peripheral blood, obtained 28 days after the second AZD1222 dose. The receptors originated from an adult who received the AZD1222 COVID-19 vaccine.

The CDR3 nucleotides read TGCGCCAGCAGTGAGGACCCCTACGAGCAGTACTTC. As protein: CASSEDPYEQYF. V gene TRBV10-2 combines with J gene TRBJ2-7; D is uncertain. This CDR3 contains 12 residues. Germline V gene sequence: CDR1 WSHSY, CDR2 SAAADI. Trimming pared 2 bases from V and 2 bases from J, leaving 4 bases between.

This clone was seen once. The rearrangement joins TRBV4-1 to TRBJ2-3; D not resolved. Trimming stripped 0 bases from V and 6 bases from J, with 10 bases between. The length of the CDR3 is 14 residues. The germline CDR1 and CDR2 sequences are MGHRA and YSYEKL. CDR3 DNA sequence: TGCGCCAGCAGCCAAGAAGCCCTTCGGGATACGCAGTATTTT. This encodes CASSQEALRDTQYF.

The rearrangement uses TRBV18 and TRBJ1-2; D unresolved. The germline V gene encodes CDR1 KGHSH and CDR2 LQKENI. The CDR3 covers 15 residues. V shed 3 bases and J shed 2 bases, with 13 bases lying between them. The CDR3 DNA reads TGTGCCAGCTCACCCACAGCTGACTTCAACTATGGCTACACCTTC. As protein: CASSPTADFNYGYTF.

J is TRBJ1-6 and V is TRBV7-8; D not resolved. V dropped 1 base and J dropped 9 bases, with 13 bases sitting between them. Germline V gives CDR1 SGHVS, CDR2 FQNEAQ. There are 15 residues in the CDR3. The CDR3 loop is CASSLGIERGSPLHF. The DNA for the CDR3 is TGTGCCAGCAGCTTAGGGATTGAACGAGGTTCACCCCTCCACTTT.

This clone was observed once. V gene TRBV28 combines with J gene TRBJ2-5, with TRBD1 as a possible D gene (6 bases). Germline assignment: CDR1 MDHEN and CDR2 SYDVKM. The CDR3 runs 14 residues. Deletions cut 5 bases from V and 8 bases from J, with 18 bases between. The CDR3 DNA reads TGTGCCAGCAGTCCCCGTTCAGGGGTGGAAACCCAGTACTTC. This translates into CASSPRSGVETQYF.

The rearrangement uses TRBV19 and TRBJ1-1; TRBD1 matches at 8 bases. Per germline, CDR1 LNHDA and CDR2 SQIVND (reference sequence). V was pared by 2 bases and J by 4 bases, with 9 bases of the junction left unmatched. The CDR3 is 16 amino acids. CDR3 protein: CASSIRKTGGATEAFF. CDR3 coding DNA: TGTGCCAGTAGTATAAGAAAAACAGGGGGTGCCACTGAAGCTTTCTTT.